The clone carrying this T cell receptor (beta chain) appeared a few times. Its antigen is undetermined. The data derive from a study of T-cell memory formation after mild COVID-19. Study-wide results and caveats: Those CD4+ clones that contracted were mainly in CM and EM (CD8+ ones in EMRA).

5'RACE, which relied on constant-segment primers, yielded TCR alpha and TCR beta cDNA libraries carrying sample barcodes and UMIs. TCRdb independently ran MiXCR on the 5' RACE reads; one entry per CDR3 protein. Of some 190,000 distinct CDR3 sequences listed, about 17% were seen once; the top ten hold 2.4%. What was sequenced was PBMCs or a T cell subset sorted from them (not recorded which). This receptor was taken from an adult woman who had mild COVID-19 (a few samples of this study predate the infection). Cell type and time point are not known.

The CDR3 DNA is TGTGCCAGCAGCTTCGACAGGGGCTACAATGAGCAGTTCTTC. It is translated as CASSFDRGYNEQFF. The genes are TRBV7-9 and TRBJ2-1, with 8 nucleotides matching TRBD1. This CDR3 contains 14 residues. Germline V CDR1 and CDR2: SEHNR, FQNEAQ (reference sequence). Trimming took 3 bases from V and 3 from J; bases not matched to a gene: 1.